The 21 T cell receptor beta chains presented below share a single source sample, sequenced in a study of long-term antiretroviral therapy in people with HIV. The immunoSEQ assay was v3.0, run at survey level. Sequenced by immunoSEQ multiplex PCR; TCRdb stores in-frame clones only, minus some. Among under 20,000 clones listed, over 65% were seen once. The sample here was unsorted PBMCs, taken 0.5 years before starting antiretroviral therapy. These receptors were obtained from a woman aged 50 to 60 with HIV.

The table lists this clone with a few counts. V is TRBV29-1 and J is TRBJ2-7; D gene uncertain. This CDR3 has 14 amino acids. V was trimmed by 3 bases and J by 0 bases, leaving 12 bases between them. Germline loops: CDR1 SQVTM, CDR2 ANQGSEA. As DNA, the CDR3 is TGCAGCGTTGAGCCGGGTCCAAGCTCCTACGAGCAGTACTTC. Translating it yields CSVEPGPSSYEQYF.

The chain combines TRBV11-2 with TRBJ2-1; the match to TRBD2 covers 11 bases. The CDR3 has 17 residues. The V segment lost 5 bases and the J segment 4 bases; nucleotides outside the gene matches: 10. Germline CDR1 is SGHAT and CDR2 is FQNNGV. For the CDR3, the DNA is TGTGCCAGCAGCGGAAGGACTAGCGGGCTCGTATACAATGAGCAGTTCTTC. Amino acids: CASSGRTSGLVYNEQFF.

This clone was counted between two and nine times. The chain combines TRBV2 with TRBJ1-6; 8 nucleotides line up with TRBD1. The CDR3 loop spans 15 amino acids. Germline values: CDR1 SNHLY, CDR2 FYNNEI. The J segment lost 6 bases and the V segment lost 6 bases, leaving 7 bases of the junction unmatched. CDR3 in DNA: TGTGCCAGCAGCGAAAGGACAGGGACTAATTCACCCCTCCACTTT. Protein: CASSERTGTNSPLHF.

The chain joins TRBV2 to TRBJ1-3, with D unclear. The V gene lost 7 bases and the J gene lost 3 bases, with 10 bases spanning the gap. There are 13 residues in the CDR3. Germline CDR1 and CDR2: SNHLY and FYNNEI. The CDR3 is CASNGNIGNTIYF. The CDR3 DNA sequence: TGTGCCAGCAATGGGAACATTGGAAACACCATATATTTT.

This chain links TRBV19 with TRBJ1-6, with 8 bases that match TRBD1. Losses at the gene ends were 8 bases for V and 7 bases for J; bases not matched to a gene: 4. CDR3 length: 13 amino acids. CDR1 and CDR2 from the germline V gene are LNHDA and SQIVND (reference sequence). The CDR3 nucleotides are TGTGCCAGTGACAGGGGCTTGAATTCACCCCTCCACTTT. It is translated as CASDRGLNSPLHF.

The J gene is TRBJ2-7, the V gene TRBV2; D possibly corresponds to TRBD2 (5 bases). With 5 bases removed from V and 2 bases from J, the gap between germline ends came to 13 bases. The CDR3 runs 14 residues. The germline V gene has CDR1 SNHLY and CDR2 FYNNEI. CDR3 sequence (DNA): TGTGCCAGCAGTCAACGGACTGGCACCTACGAGCAGTACTTC. Translation gives CASSQRTGTYEQYF.

V is TRBV27 and J is TRBJ2-3; unclear D gene. In germline, CDR1 is MNHEY, CDR2 SMNVEV (reference sequence). V dropped 3 bases and J dropped 4 bases, with 5 bases sitting between them. This CDR3 contains 12 residues. The CDR3 loop is CASSFNPDTQYF. The CDR3 region has the DNA TGTGCCAGCAGTTTTAACCCAGATACGCAGTATTTT.

The J gene is TRBJ1-4, the V gene TRBV27; D is ambiguous. The V gene's germline CDR1 is MNHEY and CDR2 SMNVEV (reference sequence). The CDR3 extends over 15 amino acids. V shed 6 bases and J shed 0 bases, with 11 bases lying between them. The CDR3 is CASRSSGATNEKLFF. CDR3 nucleotides: TGTGCCAGCAGGTCATCGGGAGCAACTAATGAAAAACTGTTTTTT.

This clone was observed a handful of times. The genes are TRBV2 and TRBJ1-2; 10 nucleotides match TRBD1. The CDR3 runs to 12 residues. V lost 5 bases to trimming and J lost 8 bases; unmatched junction nucleotides: 2. CDR1 and CDR2 from the germline V gene are SNHLY and FYNNEI. Here the CDR3 reads CASSPTGGGYTF. For the CDR3, the DNA is TGTGCCAGCAGTCCGACAGGGGGCGGCTACACCTTC.

This clone was observed a handful of times. CDR3 in DNA: TGTGCCAGCAGCCCTCGCCTCATGGACAGCCAGTACGTC. This sequence encodes CASSPRLMDSQYV. The J gene is TRBJ2-7, the V gene TRBV11-3, with D possibly matching TRBD1 (6 bases). V was cut by 5 bases and J by 10 bases, with 18 bases left in between. CDR1 is SGHNT and CDR2 is YENEEA in the germline V gene. This CDR3 has 13 residues.

The chain employs TRBV5-1 and TRBJ2-2; weak D call: TRBD2 (5 bases). Trimming removed 0 bases at V and 1 base at J, with 7 bases between. This CDR3 has 15 amino acids. Germline-derived CDR1 and CDR2 are SGHRS and YFSETQ. CDR3: CASSLEAGNTGELFF. The CDR3, as DNA: TGCGCCAGCAGCTTGGAGGCGGGGAACACCGGGGAGCTGTTTTTT.

This clone was picked up one time. V and J are TRBV30 and TRBJ2-5; TRBD2 agrees at 7 bases. Germline V gene sequence: CDR1 GTSNPN, CDR2 SVGIG (reference sequence). V was clipped by 2 bases and J by 7 bases; unmatched bases: 13. The CDR3 is 15 amino acids. CDR3 in amino acids: CAWSHSGLDSATQYF. In DNA, the CDR3 is TGTGCCTGGAGTCACTCCGGACTAGATAGCGCGACCCAGTACTTC.

This clone was recorded a few times. In the same sample, other DNA sequences code for this CDR3. The rearrangement links TRBV2 to TRBJ1-6, with a weak D call TRBD1 (5 bases). The germline V gene encodes CDR1 SNHLY and CDR2 FYNNEI. The CDR3 consists of 13 residues. The CDR3 nucleotides are TGTGCTTCCAGGCAGGGAGGTAATTCACCCCTCCACTTT. The encoded protein is CASRQGGNSPLHF.

The chain links TRBV4-2 to TRBJ1-6; D is undetermined. Germline lookup yields CDR1 LGHNA and CDR2 YNFKEQ. Deletions cut 4 bases from V and 2 bases from J, with 9 bases between. The CDR3 sequence is 15 residues long. CDR3 nucleotide sequence: TGTGCCAGCAGCCCCCGACAAGCCTATAATTCACCCCTCCACTTT. Translating gives CASSPRQAYNSPLHF.

The chain has TRBV5-1 and TRBJ2-5, with a weak D call TRBD2 (6 bases). CDR1 is SGHRS, CDR2 YFSETQ, per germline. V lost 0 bases and J lost 5, with 11 bases in between. CDR3 length equals 14 residues. The CDR3 sequence: CASSLDAGMETQYF. CDR3 nucleotides: TGCGCCAGCAGCTTGGACGCGGGGATGGAGACCCAGTACTTC.

This chain links TRBV7-8 with TRBJ1-1; 8 bases match TRBD1. The CDR3 runs 13 residues. Germline assignment: CDR1 SGHVS and CDR2 FQNEAQ. The V segment lost 1 base and the J segment 11 bases; nucleotides outside the gene matches: 6. This CDR3 reads CASSLGTGGTAFF. CDR3 sequence (DNA): TGTGCCAGCAGCTTAGGTACAGGGGGTACGGCTTTCTTT.

V usage is TRBV7-2 and J usage is TRBJ1-2; D is perhaps TRBD1 (6 bases). Trimming removed 1 base at V and 8 bases at J, with 17 bases between. This CDR3 region has 15 residues. Looked up from germline, CDR1 is SGHTA and CDR2 is FQGNSA. The CDR3 nucleotides read TGTGCCAGCAGCTTAGGTCGGGGGGCGTCCTCCGGCTACACCTTC. Protein product: CASSLGRGASSGYTF. Complete variable domain (other parts from reference TRBV7-2 and TRBJ1-2): GAGVSQSPSNKVTEKGKDVELRCDPISGHTALYWYRQSLGQGLEFLIYFQGNSAPDKSGLPSDRFSAERTGGSVSTLTIQRTQQEDSAVYLCASSLGRGASSGYTFGSGTRLTVV.

The genes are TRBV9 and TRBJ1-2; D is unclear. Looked up from germline, CDR1 is SGDLS and CDR2 is YYNGEE. Trimming shortened V by 3 bases and J by 4 bases, and 7 bases separated the two germline ends. The CDR3 consists of 12 residues. The CDR3 nucleotides read TGTGCCAGCAGCGGGTGGAGCTATGGCTACACCTTC. Translated, it gives CASSGWSYGYTF. Looking up the rest from reference TRBV9 and TRBJ1-2 gives the full variable domain: DSGVTQTPKHLITATGQRVTLRCSPRSGDLSVYWYQQSLDQGLQFLIQYYNGEERAKGNILERFSAQQFPDLHSELNLSSLELGDSALYFCASSGWSYGYTFGSGTRLTVV.

This clone has only a few counts. Here the CDR3 reads CASSLGRINYGYTF. The CDR3 nucleotides are TGTGCCAGCAGCCTCGGTAGGATAAACTATGGCTACACCTTC. The V call is TRBV14, the J call TRBJ1-2; unclear D gene. In germline, CDR1 is SGHDN, CDR2 FVKESK. The CDR3 contains 14 residues. V was shortened by 4 bases and J by 2 bases, with 11 bases between the two germline ends.

The chain carries TRBV19 and TRBJ2-5; tentatively, D is TRBD1 (6 bases). V lost 9 bases, J lost 4 bases, and 18 bases lay in between. Looked up from germline, CDR1 is LNHDA and CDR2 is SQIVND (reference sequence). The CDR3 is 14 residues long. Here the CDR3 reads CASSDWGRAETQYF. The CDR3 DNA reads as TGTGCCAGCTCGGATTGGGGGCGTGCAGAGACCCAGTACTTC.

The genes are TRBV6-1 and TRBJ2-5, with 9 bases identical to TRBD1. CDR3 length: 14 residues. The trim removed 1 base at V and 5 bases at J, leaving 2 bases unmatched. The germline CDR1 and CDR2 sequences are MNHNS and SASEGT. CDR3 in amino acids: CASSEGDRVETQYF. CDR3 nucleotide sequence: TGTGCCAGCAGTGAAGGGGACAGGGTGGAGACCCAGTACTTC.